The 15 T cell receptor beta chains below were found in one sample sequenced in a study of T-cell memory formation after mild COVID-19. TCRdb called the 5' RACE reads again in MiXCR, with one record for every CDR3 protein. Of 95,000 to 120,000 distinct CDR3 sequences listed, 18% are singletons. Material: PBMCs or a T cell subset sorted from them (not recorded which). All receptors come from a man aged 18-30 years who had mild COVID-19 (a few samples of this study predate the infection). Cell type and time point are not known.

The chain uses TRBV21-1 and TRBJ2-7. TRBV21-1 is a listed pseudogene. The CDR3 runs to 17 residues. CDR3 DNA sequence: TGTGCCAGCAGCAAAAGCGTAGAGGCAGACATTTCCTACGAGCAGTACTTC. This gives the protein CASSKSVEADISYEQYF.

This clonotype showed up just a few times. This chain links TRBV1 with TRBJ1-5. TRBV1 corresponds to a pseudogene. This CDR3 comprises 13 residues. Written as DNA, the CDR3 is TGCACCAGTGCTAGGGCTTGGAGGGAGCATCAGCATTTT. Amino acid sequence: CTSARAWREHQHF.

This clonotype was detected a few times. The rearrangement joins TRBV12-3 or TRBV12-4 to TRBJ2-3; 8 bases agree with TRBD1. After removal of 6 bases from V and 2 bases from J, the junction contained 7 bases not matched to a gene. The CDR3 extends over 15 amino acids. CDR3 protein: CASSIGTGDTDTQYF. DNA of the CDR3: TGTGCCAGCAGCATCGGGACAGGCGACACAGATACGCAGTATTTT.

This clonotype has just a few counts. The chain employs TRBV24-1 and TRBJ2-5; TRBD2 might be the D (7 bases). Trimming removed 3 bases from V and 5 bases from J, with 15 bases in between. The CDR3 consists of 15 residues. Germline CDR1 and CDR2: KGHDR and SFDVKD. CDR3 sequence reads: CATSDAGEGRETQYF. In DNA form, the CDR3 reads TGTGCCACCAGTGATGCAGGGGAGGGTCGGGAGACCCAGTACTTC.

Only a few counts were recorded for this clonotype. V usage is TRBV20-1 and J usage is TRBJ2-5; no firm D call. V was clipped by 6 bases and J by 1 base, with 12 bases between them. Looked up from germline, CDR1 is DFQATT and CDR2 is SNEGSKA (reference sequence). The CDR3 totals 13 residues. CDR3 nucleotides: TGCAGTGCCCCAAGAGCGTCCCAAGAGACCCAGTACTTC. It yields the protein CSAPRASQETQYF.

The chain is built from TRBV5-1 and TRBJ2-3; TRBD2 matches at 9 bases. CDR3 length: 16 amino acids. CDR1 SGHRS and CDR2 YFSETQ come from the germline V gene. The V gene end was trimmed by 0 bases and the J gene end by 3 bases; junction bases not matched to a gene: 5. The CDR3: CASSLASLAGTDTQYF. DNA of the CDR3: TGCGCCAGCAGCTTGGCATCCCTAGCGGGAACAGATACGCAGTATTTT.

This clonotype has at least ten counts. The CDR3 bases are TGTGCCAGCAGCTTAGCACGAACTGCGATGGAGACCCAGTACTTC. This codes for CASSLARTAMETQYF. The V and J genes are TRBV7-8 and TRBJ2-5; D is unclear. Germline values: CDR1 SGHVS, CDR2 FQNEAQ. Deletions cut 0 bases from V and 5 bases from J, with 13 bases between. The CDR3 extends over 15 amino acids.

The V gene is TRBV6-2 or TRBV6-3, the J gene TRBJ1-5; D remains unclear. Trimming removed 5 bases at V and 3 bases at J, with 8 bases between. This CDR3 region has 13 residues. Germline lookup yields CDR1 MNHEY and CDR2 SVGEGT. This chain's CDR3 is CASSQWVNQPQHF. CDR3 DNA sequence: TGTGCCAGCAGTCAGTGGGTCAATCAGCCCCAGCATTTT.

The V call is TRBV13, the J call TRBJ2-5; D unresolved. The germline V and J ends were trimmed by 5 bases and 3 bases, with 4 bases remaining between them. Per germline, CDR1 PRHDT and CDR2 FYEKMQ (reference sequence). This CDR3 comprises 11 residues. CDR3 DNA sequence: TGTGCCAGCAGCATTAAAGAGACCCAGTACTTC. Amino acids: CASSIKETQYF.

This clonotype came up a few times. CDR3 region: CASSFQGLGSYNEQFF. The CDR3 DNA reads as TGCGCCAGCAGCTTCCAAGGACTAGGCTCCTACAATGAGCAGTTCTTC. The chain combines TRBV5-1 with TRBJ2-1; the match to TRBD2 covers 7 bases. Looked up from germline, CDR1 is SGHRS and CDR2 is YFSETQ. The CDR3 spans 16 residues. Trimming took 2 bases from V and 0 from J; bases not matched to a gene: 5.

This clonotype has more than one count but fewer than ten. As DNA, the CDR3 is TGTGCCAGCAGTTACGGGCTGTTGTACCTCTCGAAGACTGAAGCTTTCTTT. Residues: CASSYGLLYLSKTEAFF. This chain connects TRBV6-5 to TRBJ1-1; D is unclear. The CDR3 loop spans 17 amino acids. From germline, CDR1 is MNHEY and CDR2 SVGAGI. The V end was cut by 2 bases, the J end by 5 bases, with 21 bases between.

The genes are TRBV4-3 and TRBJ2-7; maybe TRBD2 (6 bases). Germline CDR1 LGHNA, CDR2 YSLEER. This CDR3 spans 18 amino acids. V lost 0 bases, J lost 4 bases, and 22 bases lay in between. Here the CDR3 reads CASSQETIPWAGRYEQYV. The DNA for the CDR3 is TGCGCCAGCAGCCAAGAGACAATACCCTGGGCAGGGAGGTACGAGCAGTACGTC.

The CDR3 is CASSQDFQDTQYF. The CDR3 DNA reads TGTGCCAGCAGCCAGGACTTCCAAGATACGCAGTATTTT. This chain uses TRBV7-8 with TRBJ2-3; a possible D gene is TRBD2 (5 bases). V was clipped by 5 bases and J by 5 bases, with 11 bases between them. CDR3 length: 13 amino acids. CDR1 is SGHVS and CDR2 is FQNEAQ in the germline V gene.

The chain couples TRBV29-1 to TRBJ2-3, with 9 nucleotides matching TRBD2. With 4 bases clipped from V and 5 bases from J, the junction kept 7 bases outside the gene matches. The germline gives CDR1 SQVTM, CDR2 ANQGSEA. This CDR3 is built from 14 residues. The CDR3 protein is CSVAGGGAVDTQYF. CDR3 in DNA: TGCAGCGTTGCCGGCGGGGGGGCCGTAGATACGCAGTATTTT.

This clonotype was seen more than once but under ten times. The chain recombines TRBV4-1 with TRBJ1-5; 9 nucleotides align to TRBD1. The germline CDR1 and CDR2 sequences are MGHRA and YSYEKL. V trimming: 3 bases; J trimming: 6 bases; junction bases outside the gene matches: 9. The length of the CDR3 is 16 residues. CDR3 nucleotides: TGCGCCAGCAGCCAGCCGGGACAGGGACCGAGTCAGCCCCAGCATTTT. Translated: CASSQPGQGPSQPQHF.